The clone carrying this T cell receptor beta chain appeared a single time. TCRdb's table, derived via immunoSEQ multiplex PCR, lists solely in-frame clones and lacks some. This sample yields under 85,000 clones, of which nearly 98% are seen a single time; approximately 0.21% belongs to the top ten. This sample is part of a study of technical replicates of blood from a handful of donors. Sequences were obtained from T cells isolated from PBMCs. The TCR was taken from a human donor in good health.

The CDR3 reads CASSFGLAGGDEQFF. The CDR3 nucleotides read TGTGCCAGCAGCTTTGGACTAGCGGGAGGCGACGAGCAGTTCTTC. The chain joins TRBV5-8 to TRBJ2-1; 14 nucleotides align to TRBD2. The CDR3 consists of 15 residues. CDR1 is SGHTS and CDR2 is YDEGEE in the germline V gene. J gave up 10 bases and V 2 bases, and 5 bases lay outside the gene matches.